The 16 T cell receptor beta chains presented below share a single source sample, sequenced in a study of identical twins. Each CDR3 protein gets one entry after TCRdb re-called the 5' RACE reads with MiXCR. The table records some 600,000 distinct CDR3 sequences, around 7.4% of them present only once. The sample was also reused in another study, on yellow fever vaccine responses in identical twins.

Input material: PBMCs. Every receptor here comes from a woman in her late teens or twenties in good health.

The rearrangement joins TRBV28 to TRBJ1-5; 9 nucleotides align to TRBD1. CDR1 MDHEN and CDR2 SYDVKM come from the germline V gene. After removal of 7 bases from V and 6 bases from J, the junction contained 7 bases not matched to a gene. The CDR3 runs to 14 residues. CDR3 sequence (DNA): TGTGCCAGCAAACTCGGGACAGGGTTTCAGCCCCAGCATTTT. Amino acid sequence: CASKLGTGFQPQHF. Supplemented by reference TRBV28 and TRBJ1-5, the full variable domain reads DVKVTQSSRYLVKRTGEKVFLECVQDMDHENMFWYRQDPGLGLRLIYFSYDVKMKEKGDIPEGYSVSREKKERFSLILESASTNQTSMYLCASKLGTGFQPQHFGDGTRLSIL.

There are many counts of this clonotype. This chain's CDR3 is CASSQGGGAAWNEQFF. CDR3 nucleotide sequence: TGTGCCAGCAGCCAAGGAGGGGGGGCGGCATGGAATGAGCAGTTCTTC. The chain employs TRBV3-1 and TRBJ2-1, with D perhaps TRBD2 (7 bases). The CDR3 loop spans 16 amino acids. CDR1 LGHDT and CDR2 YNNKEL come from the germline V gene (reference sequence). Trimming removed 1 base from V and 7 bases from J, with 17 bases in between.

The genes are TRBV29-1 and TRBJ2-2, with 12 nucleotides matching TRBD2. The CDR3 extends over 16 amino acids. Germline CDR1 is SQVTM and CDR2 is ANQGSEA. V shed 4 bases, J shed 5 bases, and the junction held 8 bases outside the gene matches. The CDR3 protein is CSVVVLAGGRTGELFF. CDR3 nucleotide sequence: TGCAGCGTTGTCGTACTAGCGGGAGGAAGAACCGGGGAGCTGTTTTTT.

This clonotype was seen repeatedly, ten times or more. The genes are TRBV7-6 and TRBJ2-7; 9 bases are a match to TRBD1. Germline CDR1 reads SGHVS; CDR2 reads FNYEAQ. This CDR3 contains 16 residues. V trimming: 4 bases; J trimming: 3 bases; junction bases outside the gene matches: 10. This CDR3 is CASSSSDRGGLYEQYF. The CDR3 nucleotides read TGTGCCAGCAGCTCTTCGGACAGGGGAGGGCTCTACGAGCAGTACTTC.

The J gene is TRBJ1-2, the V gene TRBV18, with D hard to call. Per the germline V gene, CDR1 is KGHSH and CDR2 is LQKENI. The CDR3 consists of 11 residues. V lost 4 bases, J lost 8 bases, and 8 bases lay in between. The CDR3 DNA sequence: TGTGCCAGCTCACTTGATGTGGGCTACACCTTC. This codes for CASSLDVGYTF.

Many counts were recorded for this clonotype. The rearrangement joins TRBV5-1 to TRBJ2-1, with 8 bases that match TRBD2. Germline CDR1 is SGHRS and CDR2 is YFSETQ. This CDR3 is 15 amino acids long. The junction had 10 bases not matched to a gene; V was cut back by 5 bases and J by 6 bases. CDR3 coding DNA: TGCGCCAGCAGGATCCCGGGAGGGAGAGCCAATGAGCAGTTCTTC. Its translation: CASRIPGGRANEQFF.

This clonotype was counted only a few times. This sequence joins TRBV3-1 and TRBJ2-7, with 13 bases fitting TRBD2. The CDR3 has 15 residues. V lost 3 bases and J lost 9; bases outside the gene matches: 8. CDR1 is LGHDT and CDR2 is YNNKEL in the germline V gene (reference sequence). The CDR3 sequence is CASSHSGTSGDRQYV. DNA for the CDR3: TGTGCCAGCAGCCACTCGGGGACTAGCGGGGACAGGCAGTACGTC.

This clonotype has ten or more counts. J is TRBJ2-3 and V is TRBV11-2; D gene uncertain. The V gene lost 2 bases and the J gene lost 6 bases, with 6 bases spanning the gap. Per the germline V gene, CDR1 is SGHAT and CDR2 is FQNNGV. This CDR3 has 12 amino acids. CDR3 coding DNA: TGTGCCAGCAGCTTAATCTCCGATACGCAGTATTTT. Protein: CASSLISDTQYF.

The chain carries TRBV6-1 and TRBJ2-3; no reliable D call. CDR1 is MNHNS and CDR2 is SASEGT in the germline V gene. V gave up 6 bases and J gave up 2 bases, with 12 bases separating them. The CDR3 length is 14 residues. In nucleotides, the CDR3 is TGTGCCAGCAGCGTTGGAGCCCACACAGATACGCAGTATTTT. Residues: CASSVGAHTDTQYF.

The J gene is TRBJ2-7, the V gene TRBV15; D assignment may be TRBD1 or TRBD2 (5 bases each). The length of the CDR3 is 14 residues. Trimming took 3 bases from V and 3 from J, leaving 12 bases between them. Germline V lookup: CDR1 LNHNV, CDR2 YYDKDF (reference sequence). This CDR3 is CATSRGRIFYEQYF. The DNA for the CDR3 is TGTGCCACCAGCAGGGGACGGATCTTCTACGAGCAGTACTTC.

CDR3 amino acids: CASSQTSTTGELFF. CDR3 sequence (DNA): TGTGCCAGCAGCCAAACTTCCACCACCGGGGAGCTGTTTTTT. V gene TRBV7-6 combines with J gene TRBJ2-2; no clear D gene. The CDR3 sequence is 14 residues long. CDR1 is SGHVS and CDR2 is FNYEAQ in the germline V gene. V was cut by 5 bases and J by 4 bases, with 11 bases left in between.

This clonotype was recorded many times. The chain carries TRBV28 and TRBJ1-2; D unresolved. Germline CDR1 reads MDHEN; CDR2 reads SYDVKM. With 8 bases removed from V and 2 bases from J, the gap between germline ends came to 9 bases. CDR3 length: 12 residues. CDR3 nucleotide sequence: TGTGCCAGCCGGGAGTCGAACTATGGCTACACCTTC. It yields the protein CASRESNYGYTF.

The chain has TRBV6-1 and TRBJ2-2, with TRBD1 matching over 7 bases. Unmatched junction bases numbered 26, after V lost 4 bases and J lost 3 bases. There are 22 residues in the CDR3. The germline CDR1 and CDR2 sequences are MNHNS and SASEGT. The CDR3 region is CASSAFRGLGTFSFTDTGELFF. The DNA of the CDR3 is TGTGCCAGCAGTGCGTTTAGGGGGCTAGGTACCTTTTCTTTCACAGACACCGGGGAGCTGTTTTTT.

This CDR3 is CASRGEAGDQETQYF. CDR3 DNA sequence: TGCGCCAGCAGGGGGGAAGCGGGAGACCAAGAGACCCAGTACTTC. The chain couples TRBV5-1 to TRBJ2-5, with 8 bases aligning to TRBD2. V was clipped by 5 bases and J by 0 bases; unmatched bases: 6. The CDR3 is 15 amino acids. Germline V gene sequence: CDR1 SGHRS, CDR2 YFSETQ. Full variable domain (outside the CDR3, taken from reference TRBV5-1 and TRBJ2-5): KAGVTQTPRYLIKTRGQQVTLSCSPISGHRSVSWYQQTPGQGLQFLFEYFSETQRNKGNFPGRFSGRQFSNSRSEMNVSTLELGDSALYLCASRGEAGDQETQYFGPGTRLLVL.

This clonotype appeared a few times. CDR3: CASRQSTDTQYF. Here the CDR3 DNA reads TGCGCCAGCAGGCAGAGCACAGATACGCAGTATTTT. The V call is TRBV5-1, the J call TRBJ2-3, with D unresolved. There are 12 residues in the CDR3. Trimming removed 5 bases at V and 0 bases at J, with 4 bases between. The germline gives CDR1 SGHRS, CDR2 YFSETQ.

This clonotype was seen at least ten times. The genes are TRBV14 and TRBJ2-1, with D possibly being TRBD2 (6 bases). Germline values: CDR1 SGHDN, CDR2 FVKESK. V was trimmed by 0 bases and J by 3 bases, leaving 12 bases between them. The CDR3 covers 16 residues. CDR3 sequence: CASSQDGGVLYNEQFF. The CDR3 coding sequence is TGTGCCAGCAGCCAAGATGGCGGGGTACTCTACAATGAGCAGTTCTTC.